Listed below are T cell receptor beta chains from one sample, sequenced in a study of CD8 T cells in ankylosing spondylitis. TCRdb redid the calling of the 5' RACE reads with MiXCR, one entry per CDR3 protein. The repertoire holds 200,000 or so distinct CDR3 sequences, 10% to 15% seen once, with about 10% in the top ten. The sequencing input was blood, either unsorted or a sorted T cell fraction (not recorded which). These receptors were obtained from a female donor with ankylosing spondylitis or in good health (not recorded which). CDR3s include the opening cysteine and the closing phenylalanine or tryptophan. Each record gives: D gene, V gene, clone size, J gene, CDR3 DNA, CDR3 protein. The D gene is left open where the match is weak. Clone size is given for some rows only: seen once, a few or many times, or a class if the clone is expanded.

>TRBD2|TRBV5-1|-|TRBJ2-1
TGCGCCAGCAGCTTCGTAGCGGGAGAGAACCCTCAAAATCACAATGAGCAGTTCTTC
CASSFVAGENPQNHNEQFF
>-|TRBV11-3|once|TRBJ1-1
TGTGCCAGCAGCTTAGATGGACGCGGGGGCGAGGATGAAGCTTTCTTT
CASSLDGRGGEDEAFF
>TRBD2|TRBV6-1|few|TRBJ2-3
TGTGCCAGCAGGGGACTAGCGGGAGTGGCAGATACGCAGTATTTT
CASRGLAGVADTQYF
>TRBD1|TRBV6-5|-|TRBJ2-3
TGTGCCAGCAGTTACCATCGCGACAGGGGTGAGGGAGATACGCAGTATTTT
CASSYHRDRGEGDTQYF
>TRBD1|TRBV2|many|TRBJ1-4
TGTGCCAGCAGCCGGACAGGGCTAGCAGCGGAGGTTCCCAAGAGCCTGTTTTTT
CASSRTGLAAEVPKSLFF
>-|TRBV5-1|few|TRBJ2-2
TGCGCCAGCAGCAATACATACACCGGGGAGCTGTTTTTT
CASSNTYTGELFF
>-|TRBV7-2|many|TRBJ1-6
TGTGCCAGCAGCTCACCCCCGGGGGGCGGTTCACCCCTCCACTTT
CASSSPPGGGSPLHF
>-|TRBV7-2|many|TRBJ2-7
TGTGCCAGCAGCTTATCAGCTTCGAGCTCCTACGAGCAGTACTTC
CASSLSASSSYEQYF
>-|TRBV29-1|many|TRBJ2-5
TGCAGCGTCGGGGGTCCCAGAGAGACCCAGTACTTC
CSVGGPRETQYF
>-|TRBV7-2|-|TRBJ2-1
TGTGCCAGCAGCTTGGTGGGAGTTTCCTCCGACAATGAGCAGTTCTTC
CASSLVGVSSDNEQFF
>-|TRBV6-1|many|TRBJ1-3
TGTGCCAGCAGTGAAGCAGGGGGGCAGGGTGGAAACACCATATATTTT
CASSEAGGQGGNTIYF
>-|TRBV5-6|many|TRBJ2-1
TGTGCCAGCAGCTTGGGTTCCTTCTACAATGAGCAGTTCTTC
CASSLGSFYNEQFF
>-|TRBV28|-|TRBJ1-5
TGTGCCAGCAGTCGTTTGGTTTCCCAGCCCCAGCATTTT
CASSRLVSQPQHF
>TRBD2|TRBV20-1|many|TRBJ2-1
TGCAGTGCTAGAGACCCTTTAGCGGGAGGGATCTACAATGAGCAGTTCTTC
CSARDPLAGGIYNEQFF
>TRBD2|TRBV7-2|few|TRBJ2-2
TGTGCCAGCAGCGAAGGGAGGGCCAACACCGGGGAGCTGTTTTTT
CASSEGRANTGELFF
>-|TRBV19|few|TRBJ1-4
TGTGCCAGTAGTTCGCACGGAACACAGGAATCGGGTGAAAAACTGTTTTTT
CASSSHGTQESGEKLFF
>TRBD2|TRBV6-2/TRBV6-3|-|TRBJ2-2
TGTGCCAGCAGTTTCGGGACTAGCGGTCGAGCCGGGGAGCTGTTTTTT
CASSFGTSGRAGELFF
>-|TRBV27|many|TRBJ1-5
TGTGCCAGCAGGCCCACCAGCAGGAGCTACAATCAGCCCCAGCATTTT
CASRPTSRSYNQPQHF
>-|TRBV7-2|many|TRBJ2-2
TGTGCCAGCAGCTTAGCGAGACTAGCGAACACCGGGGAGCTGTTTTTT
CASSLARLANTGELFF
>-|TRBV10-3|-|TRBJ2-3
TGTGCCATCAGTGAGTCGGTTCTAGCAGATACGCAGTATTTT
CAISESVLADTQYF
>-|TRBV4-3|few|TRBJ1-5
TGCGCCAGCAGCCAGGGGTCTCATCAGCCCCAGCATTTT
CASSQGSHQPQHF
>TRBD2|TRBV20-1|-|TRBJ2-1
TGCAGTGCTAGAGCCCCCCTAAGCGGGAGTCTGTACAATGAGCAGTTCTTC
CSARAPLSGSLYNEQFF
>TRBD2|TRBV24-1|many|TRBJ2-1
TGTGCCACCAGTGATTTGTTTAGCGGGTTGGGTGATGAGCAGTTCTTC
CATSDLFSGLGDEQFF
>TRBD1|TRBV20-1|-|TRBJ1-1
TGCAGTGCTAGTGGAACAGGGGCCGCTTTCTTT
CSASGTGAAFF
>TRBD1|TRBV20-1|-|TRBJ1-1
TGCAGTGCTAGAGCTGGGGACAGGGGTGACACTGAAGCTTTCTTT
CSARAGDRGDTEAFF
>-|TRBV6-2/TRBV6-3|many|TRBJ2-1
TGTGCCAGCAGTTACTCTTACGGGACGAGGGGATATGAGCAGTTCTTC
CASSYSYGTRGYEQFF
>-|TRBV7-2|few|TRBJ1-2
TGTGCCAGCAGCCGCGTCGGGACGGTTGAAGTCTATGGCTACACCTTC
CASSRVGTVEVYGYTF
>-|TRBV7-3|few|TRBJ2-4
TGTGCCAGCAGCTTAATGGCGGGCGCAGGGAAGGACATTCAGTACTTC
CASSLMAGAGKDIQYF
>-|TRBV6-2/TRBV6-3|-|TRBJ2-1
TGTGCCAGCAGTCCCCTCGCCGGGCCGGGTAATGAGCAGTTCTTC
CASSPLAGPGNEQFF
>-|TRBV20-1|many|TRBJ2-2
TGCAGTGCCCAGAGTGGCAACACCGGGGAGCTGTTTTTT
CSAQSGNTGELFF
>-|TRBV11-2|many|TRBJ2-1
TGTGCCAGCAGCTACCTATCGGTCAATGAGCAGTTCTTC
CASSYLSVNEQFF
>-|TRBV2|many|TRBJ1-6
TGTGCCAGCATTGGGGCTCGAAATTCACCCCTCCACTTT
CASIGARNSPLHF
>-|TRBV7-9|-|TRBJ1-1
TGTGCCAGCAGCGCAAAGTCGCTGCAGGGATCTGTTGCTTTCTTT
CASSAKSLQGSVAFF
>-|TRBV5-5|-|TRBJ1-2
TGTGCCAGCAGCTGGGACCCGGGTTTCGGCTACACCTTC
CASSWDPGFGYTF
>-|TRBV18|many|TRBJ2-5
TGTGCCAGCTCCCGTGATCCAGGCAGCCAAGAGACCCAGTACTTC
CASSRDPGSQETQYF
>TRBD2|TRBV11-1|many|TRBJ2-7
TGTGCCAGCAGTCGGGGGGGTGGCATCCCTCCGAGGATAGCCGAGCAGTACTTC
CASSRGGGIPPRIAEQYF
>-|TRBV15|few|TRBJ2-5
TGTGCCACCAGCAGCCCAACCTCCCCCGGGGGTCACCGGGCCCAAGAGACCCAGTACTTC
CATSSPTSPGGHRAQETQYF
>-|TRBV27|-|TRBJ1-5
TGTGCCAGCAGTTTATATGGGACTGCCTATAGCAATCAGCCCCAGCATTTT
CASSLYGTAYSNQPQHF
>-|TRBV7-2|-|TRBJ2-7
TGTGCCAGCAGCAGAGGTGGTCTTAGCAAGTCCTACGAGCAGTACTTC
CASSRGGLSKSYEQYF
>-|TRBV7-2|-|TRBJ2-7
TGTGCCAGCAGCTCTGGGTGGGGGAACTACGAGCAGTACTTC
CASSSGWGNYEQYF
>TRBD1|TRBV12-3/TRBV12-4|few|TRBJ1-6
TGTGCCAGCAGTCCATTCCGGGACAGGGGGTCCCCGTATAATTCACCCCTCCACTTT
CASSPFRDRGSPYNSPLHF
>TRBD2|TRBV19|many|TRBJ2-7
TGTGCCAGTAAAAAGCGGGAGACGAACGAGCAGTACTTC
CASKKRETNEQYF
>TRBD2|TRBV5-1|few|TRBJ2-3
TGCGCCAGCAGCTTGGGGAATAGCGGGATCTCGGATACGCAGTATTTT
CASSLGNSGISDTQYF
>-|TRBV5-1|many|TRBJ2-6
TGCGCCAGCAGCTTGTGGGATGAAACTGGGGCCAACGTCCTGACTTTC
CASSLWDETGANVLTF
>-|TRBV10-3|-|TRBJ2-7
TGTGCCATCAGTGCAGGGACGGCGCATCCCACCGTCGGCTACGAGCAGTACTTC
CAISAGTAHPTVGYEQYF
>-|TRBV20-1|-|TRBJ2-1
TGCAGTGCTCCGCCCGGAGTAGCGAATGAGCAGTTCTTC
CSAPPGVANEQFF
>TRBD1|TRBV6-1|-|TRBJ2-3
TGTGCCAGCAGTCCCGGGACAGGGGGCACAGATACGCATTATTTT
CASSPGTGGTDTHYF
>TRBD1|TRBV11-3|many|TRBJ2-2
TGTGCCAGCTCGCAGGGGGCTTCCACCGGGGAGCTGTTTTTT
CASSQGASTGELFF
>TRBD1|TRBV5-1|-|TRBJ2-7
TGCGCCAGCAGTGACAGGGGCTACGAGCAGTACTTC
CASSDRGYEQYF
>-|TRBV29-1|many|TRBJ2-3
TGCAGCGTTGAAGTTAGTTACGGCACAGATACGCAGTATTTT
CSVEVSYGTDTQYF
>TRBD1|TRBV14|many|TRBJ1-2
TGTGCCAGCAGCCATCGCTCAGGGGGCTATGGCTACACCTTC
CASSHRSGGYGYTF
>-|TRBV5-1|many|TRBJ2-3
TGCGCCAGCAGCCCGCTCCGGGACCTAAGCACAGATACGCAGTATTTT
CASSPLRDLSTDTQYF
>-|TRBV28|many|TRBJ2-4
TGTGCCAGCAGGTCCACAGGCCCAATAGCCAAAAACATTCAGTACTTC
CASRSTGPIAKNIQYF
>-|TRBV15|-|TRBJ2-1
TGTGCCACCAGCAGAGATCGACTGGTTGGCAATGAGCAGTTCTTC
CATSRDRLVGNEQFF
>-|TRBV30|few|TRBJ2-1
TGTGCCTGGAGTGTACTAGACAGCAACTACAATGAGCAGTTCTTC
CAWSVLDSNYNEQFF